This is a list of T cell receptor beta chains from one sample in a study of regulatory T cells in long-lasting Graves disease. Via MiXCR, TCRdb re-called the multiplex PCR reads, giving one row per CDR3 protein. The table includes just over 600,000 distinct CDR3 sequences, approximately 15% detected once. This sample was also put to use in a study of T cells in Graves' hyperthyroidism and ophthalmopathy.

Sequences were derived from peripheral blood mononuclear cells (PBMCs), sampled at new diagnosis, from a patient treated with antithyroid drugs. The origin of the receptors is a woman aged 30 to 39 with Graves disease. The CDR3 runs from the conserved cysteine through the conserved F or W. D genes are given only for firm matches. Not all rows give a size; the values are once, few, many and, for expanded clones, a class.

size	V	J	D	CDR3	DNA
few	TRBV6-1	TRBJ1-3	NA	CASTRTSLPSSGNTIYF	TGTGCCTCCACAAGGACTAGCCTTCCTTCTTCTGGAAACACCATATATTTT
many	TRBV11-2	TRBJ2-3	NA	CASSLGRTDTDTQYF	TGTGCCAGCAGCTTAGGACGGACGGACACAGATACGCAGTATTTT
NA	TRBV4-1	TRBJ2-7	NA	CASSQVGLNYEQYF	TGCGCCAGCAGCCAAGTGGGACTCAACTACGAGCAGTACTTC
few	TRBV19	TRBJ2-7	NA	CASSARRAYEQYF	TGTGCCAGTAGTGCGCGACGGGCCTACGAGCAGTACTTC
many	TRBV5-1	TRBJ2-1	NA	CASSVQSGTSYNEQFF	TGCGCCAGCAGCGTGCAATCAGGGACGTCCTACAATGAGCAGTTCTTC
NA	TRBV6-1	TRBJ2-7	TRBD1	CATKGNPGQGNEQYF	TGTGCCACAAAAGGCAATCCGGGACAGGGCAACGAGCAGTACTTC
few	TRBV5-1	TRBJ2-1	NA	CASSFVGAHNEQFF	TGCGCCAGCAGCTTCGTAGGGGCTCACAATGAGCAGTTCTTC
many	TRBV27	TRBJ2-1	NA	CASSFKIEGNEQFF	TGTGCCAGCAGTTTTAAAATAGAAGGGAATGAGCAGTTCTTC
many	TRBV7-2	TRBJ2-3	NA	CASSLRRTVTDTQYF	TGTGCCAGCAGCTTGAGGAGGACGGTCACAGATACGCAGTATTTT
many	TRBV6-1	TRBJ2-5	TRBD2	CASRRGTNQETQYF	TGTGCCAGCAGACGAGGGACTAACCAAGAGACCCAGTACTTC
NA	TRBV2	TRBJ2-1	NA	CASSERDGAYYEQFF	TGTGCCAGCAGTGAGAGGGATGGAGCCTATTATGAGCAGTTCTTC
few	TRBV9	TRBJ1-6	NA	CASSVGGESPLHF	TGTGCCAGCAGCGTAGGGGGAGAATCACCCCTCCACTTT
many	TRBV18	TRBJ1-1	NA	CASSRDRGGNTEAFF	TGTGCCAGCTCACGAGACCGGGGCGGGAACACTGAAGCTTTCTTT
NA	TRBV9	TRBJ2-4	NA	CASSVDEVPAKNIQYF	TGTGCCAGCAGCGTAGACGAAGTTCCAGCCAAAAACATTCAGTACTTC
NA	TRBV20-1	TRBJ2-1	TRBD2	CSASGTSTYNEQFF	TGCAGTGCTAGCGGGACTAGCACCTACAATGAGCAGTTCTTC